This T cell receptor beta chain was sequenced for a study of T cell repertoires in cytomegalovirus infection. CDR1 is SGHDT and CDR2 is YYEEEE in the germline V gene. The CDR3 is 14 amino acids. Trimming cost V 1 base and J 1 base, with 8 bases left between them. One entry per CDR3 protein, called by TCRdb with MiXCR from the reads. The sample records nearly 550,000 distinct CDR3 sequences, 15% to 20% being singletons. The sequencing sample was made of CD8+ T cells from PBMCs. The chain carries TRBV5-6 and TRBJ2-5, with D unresolved. The receptor comes from a human donor in good health (CMV status not recorded). Some clones in this sample may be carry-over from other donors' samples. The CDR3 reads CASSLWVPQETQYF. DNA of the CDR3: TGTGCCAGCAGCTTGTGGGTCCCCCAAGAGACCCAGTACTTC.